This note documents a single T cell receptor (beta chain) sequence. The antigen is undetermined. With a J-beta primer mix and a sample-barcoded 5' primer, a second PCR ran about 7 to 11 cycles. TCRdb itself ran the 5' RACE reads through MiXCR, one entry per CDR3 protein. This table holds approximately 1.5 million distinct CDR3 sequences, approximately 43% found once. The CDR3 totals 16 residues. Trimming took 2 bases from V and 5 from J; bases not matched to a gene: 6. The germline gives CDR1 MNHEY, CDR2 SVGEGT. These data belong to a study of blood T cells in healthy people across ages. Study outcomes and limitations: It was the long-lived donors that had more naive CD4+ cells and higher diversity than aged donors. Changes seen in expanded clonotypes were possibly confounded by donor CMV status left unknown.

Material: blood. The sequence was obtained from a woman aged 18-29 years in good health. The rearrangement links TRBV6-2 or TRBV6-3 to TRBJ2-6; TRBD1 aligns across 7 bases. CDR3 DNA: TGTGCCAGCAGTTACCACCGAGGGGGCTGGGCCAACGTCCTGACTTTC. Translation gives CASSYHRGGWANVLTF.